This T cell receptor (beta chain) was identified during a study of cytomegalovirus exposure and HLA in healthy donors. All donors participated as healthy donors of bone marrow. The CDR3 is 13 residues long. The V and J ends lost 2 bases and 8 bases respectively, with 15 bases between them. The germline CDR1 and CDR2 sequences are SQVTM and ANQGSEA. Study results and limitations: TRBV6-2, TRBV6-3 and other indistinguishable V segments were excluded. Cytomegalovirus-associated TCR beta chains were listed, numbering some 150. Earlier findings revealed that most TCR beta V segments proved productive either about 87% or about 30% of the time.

Remarks on this clone: Its antigen is unidentified.

The primer mix had 60 Vbeta and 13 Jbeta primers. The method was immunoSEQ multiplex PCR; TCRdb's version includes in-frame clones alone and lacks a portion of them. The data show 150,000 to 200,000 clones, approximately 80% seen once. This chain links TRBV29-1 with TRBJ1-2; D perhaps matches TRBD1 (6 bases). The sequence was collected from a woman younger than 45 in good health and CMV-seronegative. The specimen was PBMCs. The CDR3, as DNA: TGCAGCGTTGAAAAGGTACAGGGCGTAGGCTACACCTTC. Its translation: CSVEKVQGVGYTF.